This T cell receptor (beta chain) is drawn from a study of regulatory T cells in long-lasting Graves disease. Time point noted: newly diagnosed GD, antithyroid drugs for less than 3 months. With RNA extracted from PBMCs as input, the TCR library was made. This clonotype was observed many times. The length of the CDR3 is 14 residues. Germline assignment: CDR1 SGHRS and CDR2 YFSETQ. The J segment lost 7 bases and the V segment lost 5 bases, leaving 8 bases of the junction unmatched. Library construction for TCR beta used iRepertoire HTBI primers and Arm-PCR of CDR3 regions. TCRdb reprocessed the multiplex PCR reads with MiXCR, giving one entry per CDR3 protein. Altogether hundreds of thousands of distinct CDR3 sequences are present, roughly a sixth being singletons, with the ten largest covering 22%.

The gene calls are TRBV5-1 and TRBJ1-4; TRBD1 aligns across 7 bases. The receptor's source is a female donor with Graves disease. Sequencing was performed on peripheral blood mononuclear cells (PBMCs), taken at new diagnosis, from a patient treated with antithyroid drugs. The CDR3 loop is CASRLGGAREKLFF. The CDR3 DNA reads TGCGCCAGCAGGCTAGGGGGCGCACGTGAAAAACTGTTTTTT.